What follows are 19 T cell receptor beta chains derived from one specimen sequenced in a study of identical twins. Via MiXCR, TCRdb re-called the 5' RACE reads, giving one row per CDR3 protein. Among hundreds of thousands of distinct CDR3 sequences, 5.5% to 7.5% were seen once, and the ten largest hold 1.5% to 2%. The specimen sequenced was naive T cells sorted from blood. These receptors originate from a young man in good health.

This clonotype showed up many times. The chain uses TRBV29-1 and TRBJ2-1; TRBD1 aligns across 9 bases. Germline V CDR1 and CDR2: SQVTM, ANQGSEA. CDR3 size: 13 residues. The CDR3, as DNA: TGCATCGTGACCGGGACAGGGTCGAATGAGCAGTTCTTC. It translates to CIVTGTGSNEQFF.

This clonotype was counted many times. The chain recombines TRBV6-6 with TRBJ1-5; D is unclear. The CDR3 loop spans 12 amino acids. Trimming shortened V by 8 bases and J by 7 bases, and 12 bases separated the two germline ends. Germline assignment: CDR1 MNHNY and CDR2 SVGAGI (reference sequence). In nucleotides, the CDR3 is TGTGCCAGCGCTGGGAACGGACAGCCCCAGCATTTT. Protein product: CASAGNGQPQHF.

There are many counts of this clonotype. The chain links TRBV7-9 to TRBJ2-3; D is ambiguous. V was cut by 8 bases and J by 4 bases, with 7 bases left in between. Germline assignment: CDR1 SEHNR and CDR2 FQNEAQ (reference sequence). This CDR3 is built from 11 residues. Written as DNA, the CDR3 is TGTGCCAGCTTTTCCCCAGATACGCAGTATTTT. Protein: CASFSPDTQYF.

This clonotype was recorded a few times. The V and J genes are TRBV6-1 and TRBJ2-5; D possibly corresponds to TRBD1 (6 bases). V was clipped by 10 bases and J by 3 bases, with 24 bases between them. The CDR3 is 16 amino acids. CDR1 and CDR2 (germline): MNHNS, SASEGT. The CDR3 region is CATKQARGLIKETQYF. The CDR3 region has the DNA TGTGCCACCAAACAGGCGAGGGGGTTAATCAAAGAGACCCAGTACTTC.

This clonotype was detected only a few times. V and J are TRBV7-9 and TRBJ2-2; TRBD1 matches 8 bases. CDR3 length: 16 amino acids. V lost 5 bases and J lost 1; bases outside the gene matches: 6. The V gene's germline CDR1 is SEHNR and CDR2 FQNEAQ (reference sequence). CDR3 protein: CASSGMTGENTGELFF. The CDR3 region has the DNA TGTGCCAGCAGCGGAATGACAGGGGAGAACACCGGGGAGCTGTTTTTT.

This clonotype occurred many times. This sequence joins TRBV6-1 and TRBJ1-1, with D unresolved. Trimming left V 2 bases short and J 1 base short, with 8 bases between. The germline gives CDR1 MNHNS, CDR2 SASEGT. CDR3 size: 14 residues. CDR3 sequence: CASSENWRNTEAFF. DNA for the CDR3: TGTGCCAGCAGTGAAAACTGGCGGAACACTGAAGCTTTCTTT.

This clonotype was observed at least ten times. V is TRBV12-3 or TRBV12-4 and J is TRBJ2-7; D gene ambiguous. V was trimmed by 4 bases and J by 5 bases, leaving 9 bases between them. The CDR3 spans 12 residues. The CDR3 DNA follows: TGTGCCAGCAGTTCAAGCGTAGACGAGCAGTACTTC. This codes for CASSSSVDEQYF.

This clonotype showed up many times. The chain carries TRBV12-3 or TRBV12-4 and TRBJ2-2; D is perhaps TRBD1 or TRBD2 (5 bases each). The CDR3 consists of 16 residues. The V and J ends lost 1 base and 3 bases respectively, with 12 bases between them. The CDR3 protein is CASSLEGWGYTGELFF. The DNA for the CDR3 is TGTGCCAGCAGTTTAGAGGGTTGGGGGTACACCGGGGAGCTGTTTTTT.

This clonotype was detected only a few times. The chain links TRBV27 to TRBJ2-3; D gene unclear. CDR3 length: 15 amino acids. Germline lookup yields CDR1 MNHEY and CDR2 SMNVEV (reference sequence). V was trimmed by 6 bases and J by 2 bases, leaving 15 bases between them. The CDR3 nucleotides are TGTGCCAGCAGCCCTGGTGGGATGTTCACAGATACGCAGTATTTT. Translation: CASSPGGMFTDTQYF.

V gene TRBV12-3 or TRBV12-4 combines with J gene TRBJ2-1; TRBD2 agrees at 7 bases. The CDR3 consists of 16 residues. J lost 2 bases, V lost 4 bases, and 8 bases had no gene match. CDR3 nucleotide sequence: TGTGCCAGCAGTTCTTTACTAGCGCAAACCTACAATGAGCAGTTCTTC. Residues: CASSSLLAQTYNEQFF.

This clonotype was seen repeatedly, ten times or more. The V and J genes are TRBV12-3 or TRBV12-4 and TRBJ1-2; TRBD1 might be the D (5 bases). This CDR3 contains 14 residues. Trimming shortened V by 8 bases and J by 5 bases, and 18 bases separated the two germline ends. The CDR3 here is CASRVTGTEYGYTF. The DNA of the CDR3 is TGTGCCAGCCGAGTCACCGGGACGGAATATGGCTACACCTTC.

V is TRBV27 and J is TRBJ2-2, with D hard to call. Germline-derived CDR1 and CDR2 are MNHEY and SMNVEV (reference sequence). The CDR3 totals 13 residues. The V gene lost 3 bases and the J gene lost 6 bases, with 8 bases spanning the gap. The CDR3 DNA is TGTGCCAGCAGTTTCGTGGGCCCCGGGGAGCTGTTTTTT. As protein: CASSFVGPGELFF.

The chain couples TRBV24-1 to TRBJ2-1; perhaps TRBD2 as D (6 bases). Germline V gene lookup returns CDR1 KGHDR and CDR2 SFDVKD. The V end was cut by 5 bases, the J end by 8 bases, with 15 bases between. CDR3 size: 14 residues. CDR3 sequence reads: CATSVGRGVDEQFF. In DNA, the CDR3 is TGTGCCACCAGTGTTGGGCGGGGAGTCGATGAGCAGTTCTTC.

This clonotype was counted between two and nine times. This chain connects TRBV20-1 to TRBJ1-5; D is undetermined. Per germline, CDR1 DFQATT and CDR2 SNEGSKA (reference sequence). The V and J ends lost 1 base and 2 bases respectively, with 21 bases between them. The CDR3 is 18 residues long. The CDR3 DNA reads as TGCAGTGCTAGAGTCTTTCAGGCAGGCCCGGTCGGCAATCAGCCCCAGCATTTT. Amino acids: CSARVFQAGPVGNQPQHF.

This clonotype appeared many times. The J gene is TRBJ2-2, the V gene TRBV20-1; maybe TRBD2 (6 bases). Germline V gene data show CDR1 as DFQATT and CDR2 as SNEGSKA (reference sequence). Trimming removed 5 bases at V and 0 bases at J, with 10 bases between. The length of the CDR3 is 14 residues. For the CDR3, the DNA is TGCAGTGCTTGGTTAGCGGCGAACACCGGGGAGCTGTTTTTT. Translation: CSAWLAANTGELFF.

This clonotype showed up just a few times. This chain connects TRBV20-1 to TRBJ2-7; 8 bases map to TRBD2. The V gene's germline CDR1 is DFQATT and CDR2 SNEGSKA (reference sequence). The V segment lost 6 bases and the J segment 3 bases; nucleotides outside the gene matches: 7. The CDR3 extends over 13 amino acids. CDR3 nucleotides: TGCAGTGCCCCCTCCGGGAGGGGCTACGAGCAGTACTTC. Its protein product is CSAPSGRGYEQYF.

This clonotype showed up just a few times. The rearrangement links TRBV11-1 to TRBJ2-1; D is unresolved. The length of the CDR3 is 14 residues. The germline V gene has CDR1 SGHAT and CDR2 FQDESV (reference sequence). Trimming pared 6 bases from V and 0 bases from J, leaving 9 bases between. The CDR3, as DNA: TGTGCCAGCAGAACAGCGACCTCCTACAATGAGCAGTTCTTC. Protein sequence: CASRTATSYNEQFF. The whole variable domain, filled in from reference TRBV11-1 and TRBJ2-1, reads EAEVAQSPRYKITEKSQAVAFWCDPISGHATLYWYRQILGQGPELLVQFQDESVVDDSQLPKDRFSAERLKGVDSTLKIQPAELGDSAMYLCASRTATSYNEQFFGPGTRLTVL.

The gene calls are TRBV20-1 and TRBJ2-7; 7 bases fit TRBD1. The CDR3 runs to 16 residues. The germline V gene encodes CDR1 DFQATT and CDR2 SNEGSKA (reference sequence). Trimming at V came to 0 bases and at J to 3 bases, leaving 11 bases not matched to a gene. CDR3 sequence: CSARDRQGESYYEQYF. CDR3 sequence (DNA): TGCAGTGCTAGAGATCGCCAGGGGGAATCCTACTACGAGCAGTACTTC.

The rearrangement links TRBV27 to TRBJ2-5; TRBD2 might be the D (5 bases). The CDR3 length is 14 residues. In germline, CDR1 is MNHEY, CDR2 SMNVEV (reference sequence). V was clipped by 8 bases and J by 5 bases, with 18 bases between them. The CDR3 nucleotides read TGTGCCAGCCGCGCAAATGGGCGAGGGGAGACCCAGTACTTC. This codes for CASRANGRGETQYF.